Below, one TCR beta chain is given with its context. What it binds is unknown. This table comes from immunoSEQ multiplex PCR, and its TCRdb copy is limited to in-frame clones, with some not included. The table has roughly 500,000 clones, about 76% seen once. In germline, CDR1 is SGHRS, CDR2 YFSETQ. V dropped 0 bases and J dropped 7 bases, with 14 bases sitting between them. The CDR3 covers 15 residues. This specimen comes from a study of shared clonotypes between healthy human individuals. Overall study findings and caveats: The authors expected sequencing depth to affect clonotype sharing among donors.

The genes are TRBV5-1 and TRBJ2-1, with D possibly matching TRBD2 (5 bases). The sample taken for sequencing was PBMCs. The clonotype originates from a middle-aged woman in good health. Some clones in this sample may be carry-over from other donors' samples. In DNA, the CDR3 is TGCGCCAGCAGCTTGGGCCGAGGGTGGGGAAATGAGCAGTTCTTC. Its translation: CASSLGRGWGNEQFF.